This T cell receptor (beta chain) was identified in a study of identical twins' blood T cells. Study-wide findings and caveats: Twin repertoire similarity may partly reflect shared environment. Shared CDR3 clonotype counts tracked mainly the product of cloneset sizes.

The CDR3 sequence is 12 residues long. Trimming took off 0 bases at V and 12 bases at J, with 9 bases between the two ends. Germline-derived CDR1 and CDR2 are LGHNA and YNFKEQ. The three twin pairs were reared together, likely meeting the same infections. One entry per CDR3 protein results from TCRdb running MiXCR on the 5' RACE reads. In the table there are 350,000 to 400,000 distinct CDR3 sequences, roughly 27% of which are singletons. Note on this clonotype: Its antigen is unknown.

The sample was PBMCs. This sequence originates from a woman aged 18-55 years in good health. The J gene is TRBJ2-1, the V gene TRBV4-2; possibly TRBD1 or TRBD2 for D (5 bases each). The CDR3 sequence: CASSQDRGPQFF. Written as DNA, the CDR3 is TGTGCCAGCAGCCAAGACCGGGGCCCGCAGTTCTTC.